This TCR beta chain was profiled in a study of cytomegalovirus exposure and HLA in healthy donors. Looking at the study overall: Assignment to the Caucasian-associated ancestry cluster applied to 81% of the approximately 390 genotyped donors.

Regarding the study as a whole: Common viral pathogens were later found to be apparently linked to several of the most significant clusters. The only immune exposure information that was available was CMV serostatus.

Researchers ran the PCR with 60 Vbeta and 13 Jbeta primers. The data were produced by immunoSEQ multiplex PCR, yet TCRdb's version contains in-frame clones alone and is incomplete. The record lists about 58,000 clones, of which the ten most abundant hold approximately 2.1%. Comments on this clone: Its cognate antigen is unknown.

The CDR3 loop spans 19 amino acids. Germline CDR1 is LGHNA and CDR2 is YNFKEQ. V gave up 0 bases and J gave up 0 bases; unmatched junction bases: 8. V usage is TRBV4-2 and J usage is TRBJ2-6, with TRBD1 identical over 7 bases. The sequencing input was PBMCs. The clonotype originates from a young woman in good health and CMV-seronegative. CDR3 residues: CASSQDHDRVHSGANVLTF. CDR3 nucleotide sequence: TGTGCCAGCAGCCAAGATCATGACAGGGTGCACTCTGGGGCCAACGTCCTGACTTTC.